Shown below are 31 T cell receptor beta chains from a single sample sequenced in a study of spatial heterogeneity in lung cancer. TCRdb fed the 5' RACE reads into MiXCR, producing one record per CDR3 protein. Here the sample spans nearly 15,000 distinct CDR3 sequences, almost 8% being singletons. The time point: sample taken at primary tumor resection. The authors sequenced whole RNA from tumor, nontumor lung or frozen PBMC without sorting. The source was PBMCs, collected at surgery. The receptor set was obtained from a female donor with early-stage non-small cell lung cancer.

In its sample, this clonotype was seen many times. As DNA, the CDR3 is TGCGCCAGCAGCTCGTCGTTAGGAGGAACTGGAAACACCATATATTTT. Translating gives CASSSSLGGTGNTIYF. The chain employs TRBV5-1 and TRBJ1-3, with D hard to call. Trimming removed 3 bases at V and 2 bases at J, with 15 bases between. Germline V gene sequence: CDR1 SGHRS, CDR2 YFSETQ. The CDR3 is made up of 16 amino acids.

This clonotype appeared many times. The gene calls are TRBV6-5 and TRBJ2-5; D may be TRBD1 (6 bases). CDR3 length: 17 residues. Germline assignment: CDR1 MNHEY and CDR2 SVGAGI. V was shortened by 0 bases and J by 7 bases, with 21 bases between the two germline ends. The chain's CDR3 is CASSYSTLRTARGTQYF. The CDR3 DNA sequence: TGTGCCAGCAGTTACTCGACTCTCCGGACAGCTCGAGGGACCCAGTACTTC.

This chain joins TRBV6-2 or TRBV6-3 and TRBJ2-3, with TRBD2 identical over 8 bases. Germline V gene lookup returns CDR1 MNHEY and CDR2 SVGEGT. The ends lost 7 bases at V and 1 base at J; junction bases unmatched: 7. The CDR3 loop spans 15 amino acids. DNA of the CDR3: TGTGCCAGCACCATAGCGGGAAAAGGCACAGATACGCAGTATTTT. This translates into CASTIAGKGTDTQYF.

Many counts were recorded for this clonotype. The rearrangement joins TRBV29-1 to TRBJ2-5; TRBD2 matches 13 bases. The CDR3 is made up of 13 amino acids. Unmatched junction bases numbered 4, after V lost 7 bases and J lost 5 bases. Germline CDR1 and CDR2: SQVTM and ANQGSEA. This chain's CDR3 is CSAPTSGGETQYF. The CDR3 bases are TGCAGCGCACCGACTAGCGGGGGGGAGACCCAGTACTTC.

This clonotype was seen at least ten times. V and J are TRBV12-3 or TRBV12-4 and TRBJ1-2, with 7 bases lining up with TRBD1. CDR3 size: 15 residues. The junction had 9 bases not matched to a gene; V was cut back by 4 bases and J by 4 bases. This CDR3 reads CASSSRDSLLYGYTF. The CDR3 DNA reads as TGTGCCAGCAGTTCGAGGGACAGCTTACTCTATGGCTACACCTTC.

The rearrangement joins TRBV29-1 to TRBJ2-7, with D possibly being TRBD2 (5 bases). Trimming stripped 5 bases from V and 6 bases from J, with 17 bases between. The CDR3 contains 13 residues. Germline CDR1 is SQVTM and CDR2 is ANQGSEA. For the CDR3, the DNA is TGCAGCGTTCGGACTTTTAGTTTTACCGAGCAGTACTTC. The encoded protein is CSVRTFSFTEQYF.

This clonotype was detected ten times or more. This chain connects TRBV30 to TRBJ2-3, with D possibly being TRBD1 (5 bases). Trimming removed 4 bases at V and 0 bases at J, with 11 bases between. This CDR3 is 14 amino acids long. Germline CDR1 and CDR2: GTSNPN and SVGIG (reference sequence). The CDR3 is CAWTTGTSTDTQYF. The CDR3 DNA follows: TGTGCCTGGACTACAGGTACTAGCACAGATACGCAGTATTTT.

This clonotype was observed at least ten times. The chain employs TRBV6-1 and TRBJ2-5; D call uncertain. This CDR3 spans 13 amino acids. The V and J ends lost 1 base and 3 bases respectively, with 6 bases between them. CDR1 is MNHNS, CDR2 SASEGT, per germline. CDR3: CASSEVSKETQYF. As DNA, the CDR3 is TGTGCCAGCAGTGAAGTCTCCAAAGAGACCCAGTACTTC.

The sample holds many counts of this clonotype. The chain uses TRBV7-9 and TRBJ2-5; 9 bases match TRBD1. The germline gives CDR1 SEHNR, CDR2 FQNEAQ (reference sequence). The CDR3 sequence is 15 residues long. Trimming cost V 4 bases and J 1 base; bases outside gene matches: 4. DNA of the CDR3: TGTGCCAGCAGCTGGACAGGGGAGGCCCAAGAGACCCAGTACTTC. Protein product: CASSWTGEAQETQYF.

The chain has TRBV28 and TRBJ2-5; D gene uncertain. This CDR3 comprises 10 residues. Deletions cut 4 bases from V and 4 bases from J, with 1 base between. Germline V gives CDR1 MDHEN, CDR2 SYDVKM. CDR3 sequence: CASSSETQYF. In DNA form, the CDR3 reads TGTGCCAGCAGTTCAGAGACCCAGTACTTC. Full variable domain (remainder filled in from reference TRBV28 and TRBJ2-5): DVKVTQSSRYLVKRTGEKVFLECVQDMDHENMFWYRQDPGLGLRLIYFSYDVKMKEKGDIPEGYSVSREKKERFSLILESASTNQTSMYLCASSSETQYFGPGTRLLVL.

This clonotype was detected many times. The chain has TRBV6-2 or TRBV6-3 and TRBJ2-7; no clear D gene. Germline V gene sequence: CDR1 MNHEY, CDR2 SVGEGT. Trimming pared 1 base from V and 9 bases from J, leaving 13 bases between. This CDR3 comprises 13 residues. CDR3 sequence (DNA): TGTGCCAGCAGTTACTACCAGGTCGACGGGCAGTACTTC. Translation gives CASSYYQVDGQYF.

V and J are TRBV3-2 and TRBJ2-3; the DNA was not used to check the table's D call, TRBD1. TRBV3-2 is deemed a pseudogene. The CDR3 covers 15 residues. CDR3 residues: CASSQGQVLTDTQYF. The CDR3 nucleotides are TGTGCCAGCAGCCAGGGACAGGTGCTCACAGATACGCAGTATTTT.

This clonotype was observed at least ten times. The rearrangement joins TRBV6-1 to TRBJ2-3; a possible D gene is TRBD2 (6 bases). The CDR3 consists of 12 residues. The germline V and J ends were trimmed by 4 bases and 8 bases, with 10 bases remaining between them. Germline V gene lookup returns CDR1 MNHNS and CDR2 SASEGT. The CDR3 region has the DNA TGTGCCAGCAGTGTACGTAGCGGTACGCAGTATTTT. Encoded protein: CASSVRSGTQYF.

The CDR3 DNA reads TGCAGTGCTAGCAGGGCATCCCGCGTACGGTACCAAGAGACCCAGTACTTC. The encoded protein is CSASRASRVRYQETQYF. This chain links TRBV20-1 with TRBJ2-5, with a possible D match to TRBD1 (5 bases). Germline CDR1 is DFQATT and CDR2 is SNEGSKA (reference sequence). The CDR3 has 17 residues. V was cut by 3 bases and J by 0 bases, with 20 bases left in between.

At least ten counts were recorded for this clonotype. The chain links TRBV5-5 to TRBJ2-2; D call uncertain. The germline V gene has CDR1 SGHKS and CDR2 YYEKEE (reference sequence). V was trimmed by 0 bases and J by 6 bases, leaving 6 bases between them. The CDR3 extends over 13 amino acids. The CDR3 sequence is CASSLVRAGELFF. DNA of the CDR3: TGTGCCAGCAGCTTGGTACGTGCCGGGGAGCTGTTTTTT.

This clonotype showed up many times. The chain employs TRBV5-5 and TRBJ2-7; 9 nucleotides line up with TRBD1. With V trimmed by 2 bases and J by 9 bases, 12 bases remained unmatched. From germline, CDR1 is SGHKS and CDR2 YYEKEE (reference sequence). The CDR3 is made up of 15 amino acids. The CDR3 region has the DNA TGTGCCAGCAGCTTAGCCGGGACAGGGACTCACGGGCAGTACTTC. Translation gives CASSLAGTGTHGQYF. The full variable domain, completed using reference TRBV5-5 and TRBJ2-7, is DAGVTQSPTHLIKTRGQQVTLRCSPISGHKSVSWYQQVLGQGPQFIFQYYEKEERGRGNFPDRFSARQFPNYSSELNVNALLLGDSALYLCASSLAGTGTHGQYFGPGTRLTVT.

The V and J genes are TRBV5-1 and TRBJ2-5; no firm D call. CDR3 length equals 12 residues. V dropped 0 bases and J dropped 5 bases, with 5 bases sitting between them. Germline V gene sequence: CDR1 SGHRS, CDR2 YFSETQ. The CDR3 here is CASSLGPETQYF. The CDR3 DNA is TGCGCCAGCAGCTTGGGGCCCGAGACCCAGTACTTC. The variable domain in full, with the rest retrieved from reference TRBV5-1 and TRBJ2-5, is KAGVTQTPRYLIKTRGQQVTLSCSPISGHRSVSWYQQTPGQGLQFLFEYFSETQRNKGNFPGRFSGRQFSNSRSEMNVSTLELGDSALYLCASSLGPETQYFGPGTRLLVL.

J is TRBJ2-1 and V is TRBV7-9; 9 nucleotides line up with TRBD2. The germline V gene has CDR1 SEHNR and CDR2 FQNEAQ (reference sequence). The CDR3 runs 14 residues. With V trimmed by 5 bases and J by 8 bases, 7 bases remained unmatched. The DNA of the CDR3 is TGTGCCAGCAGCGCCGGGACTAGCTTCGATGAGCAGTTCTTC. Translated: CASSAGTSFDEQFF.

This clonotype was counted many times. V gene TRBV11-2 combines with J gene TRBJ2-3; 9 bases are shared with TRBD2. CDR3 length: 15 residues. Germline assignment: CDR1 SGHAT and CDR2 FQNNGV. With V trimmed by 0 bases and J by 7 bases, 5 bases remained unmatched. The CDR3 DNA follows: TGTGCCAGCAGCTTAGAGGGGGGACTAGCCAATACGCAGTATTTT. Its translation: CASSLEGGLANTQYF.

The table lists this clonotype with a few counts. The rearrangement uses TRBV5-1 and TRBJ2-2, with TRBD2 matching over 7 bases. V dropped 5 bases and J dropped 7; count of bases not matched to a gene: 11. The CDR3 is made up of 15 amino acids. From germline, CDR1 is SGHRS and CDR2 YFSETQ. CDR3 DNA sequence: TGCGCCAGCAGACGTTCGGGAGGCGGAGACGGGGAGCTGTTTTTT. Its translation: CASRRSGGGDGELFF. The full variable domain, with the rest looked up from reference TRBV5-1 and TRBJ2-2, is KAGVTQTPRYLIKTRGQQVTLSCSPISGHRSVSWYQQTPGQGLQFLFEYFSETQRNKGNFPGRFSGRQFSNSRSEMNVSTLELGDSALYLCASRRSGGGDGELFFGEGSRLTVL.

This clonotype was counted at least ten times. The chain employs TRBV20-1 and TRBJ2-7; 14 bases are a match to TRBD2. V lost 3 bases to trimming and J lost 5 bases; unmatched junction nucleotides: 3. The CDR3 is made up of 14 amino acids. The germline CDR1 and CDR2 sequences are DFQATT and SNEGSKA (reference sequence). CDR3 nucleotide sequence: TGCAGTGCTAGGGGGACTAGCGGGAGACACGAGCAGTACTTC. As protein: CSARGTSGRHEQYF.

This clonotype was seen at least ten times. The chain combines TRBV6-5 with TRBJ2-5; a weak D match, TRBD2 (6 bases). Germline V CDR1 and CDR2: MNHEY, SVGAGI. The CDR3 extends over 16 amino acids. Deletions cut 0 bases from V and 1 base from J, with 12 bases between. The CDR3 DNA is TGTGCCAGCAGTTACTCGGGACTCTCGGGCCAAGAGACCCAGTACTTC. Protein: CASSYSGLSGQETQYF.

This clonotype was counted ten times or more. The rearrangement joins TRBV18 to TRBJ1-2; D call uncertain. V lost 1 base, J lost 8 bases, and 11 bases lay in between. This CDR3 has 13 amino acids. Germline values: CDR1 KGHSH, CDR2 LQKENI. CDR3 amino acids: CASSPQGYGGYTF. CDR3 bases: TGTGCCAGCTCACCACAGGGCTATGGGGGCTACACCTTC.

This clonotype was seen repeatedly, ten times or more. Compared with germline, one end of the junction differs, possibly owing to a read error. This rearrangement joins TRBV3-1 to TRBJ2-3; 9 nucleotides match TRBD2. The V gene's germline CDR1 is LGHDT and CDR2 YNNKEL (reference sequence). The CDR3 runs 18 residues. Here the CDR3 reads CTSSQELAGVHPPDTQYF. As DNA, the CDR3 is TGTACCAGCAGCCAAGAGTTAGCGGGAGTACATCCCCCAGATACGCAGTATTTT.

This clonotype occurred many times. The genes are TRBV6-6 and TRBJ2-5; weak D call: TRBD1 (6 bases). Trimming cost V 8 bases and J 4 bases, with 17 bases left between them. This CDR3 has 14 amino acids. CDR1 MNHNY and CDR2 SVGAGI come from the germline V gene (reference sequence). Here the CDR3 DNA reads TGTGCCAGCCTGCCAGGGGCTCGGGGAGAGACCCAGTACTTC. Its translation: CASLPGARGETQYF.

This clonotype was recorded at least ten times. The chain combines TRBV6-5 with TRBJ2-3; D is possibly TRBD2 (6 bases). CDR1 and CDR2 from the germline V gene are MNHEY and SVGAGI. The V end lost 10 bases, the J end lost 0 bases, and 35 bases lay between the germline ends. This CDR3 comprises 21 residues. The CDR3 region has the DNA TGTGCCACCCTTCTAAGATCTATTCCCGGGGACTCCACCGCTAGCACAGATACGCAGTATTTT. Its protein is CATLLRSIPGDSTASTDTQYF.

V usage is TRBV24-1 and J usage is TRBJ2-1; no firm D call. V lost 3 bases and J 6 bases, leaving 8 bases between the germline ends. The germline CDR1 and CDR2 sequences are KGHDR and SFDVKD. This CDR3 region has 13 residues. The CDR3 region is CATSDMSANEQFF. CDR3 coding DNA: TGTGCCACCAGTGATATGAGTGCCAATGAGCAGTTCTTC.

This clonotype was detected many times. The CDR3 DNA is TGCGCCAGCAGCTTGAGTTGCAGGGGTTGTGAGCAGTACTTC. This sequence encodes CASSLSCRGCEQYF. This rearrangement joins TRBV5-1 to TRBJ2-7; TRBD1 is a possible D gene (6 bases). This CDR3 region has 14 residues. Per the germline V gene, CDR1 is SGHRS and CDR2 is YFSETQ. The V end lost 1 base, the J end lost 7 bases, and 15 bases lay between the germline ends.

This clonotype was seen repeatedly, ten times or more. The chain links TRBV6-4 to TRBJ2-7; perhaps TRBD1 as D (6 bases). The CDR3 contains 16 residues. Deletions cut 9 bases from V and 3 bases from J, with 24 bases between. The germline V gene encodes CDR1 MRHNA and CDR2 SNTAGT. The CDR3 spells CARQSTGRPGDYEQYF. In DNA, the CDR3 is TGTGCCAGACAGAGCACGGGCAGGCCAGGGGACTACGAGCAGTACTTC.

This clonotype was detected many times. The chain couples TRBV7-2 to TRBJ1-5; D gene ambiguous. CDR3 length: 15 amino acids. Trimming removed 5 bases from V and 6 bases from J, with 17 bases in between. In germline, CDR1 is SGHTA, CDR2 FQGNSA. In DNA form, the CDR3 reads TGTGCCAGCAGCCCGCTAATCGGGAGTGGTCAGCCCCAGCATTTT. This encodes CASSPLIGSGQPQHF.

This clonotype came up many times. The chain couples TRBV5-1 to TRBJ1-1; D gene ambiguous. The V and J ends lost 0 bases and 8 bases respectively, with 11 bases between them. This CDR3 has 13 amino acids. Looked up from germline, CDR1 is SGHRS and CDR2 is YFSETQ. CDR3 amino acids: CASSLGPGREAFF. CDR3 in DNA: TGCGCCAGCAGCTTGGGGCCTGGCAGGGAAGCTTTCTTT.